These 15 T cell receptor beta chains came from one sample sequenced in a study of shared T cell receptors in the human thymus. Profiling relied on immunoSEQ multiplex PCR, and the TCRdb table lists in-frame clones only, not all of them. The profile shows hundreds of thousands of clones, approximately 83% of them singletons. This same sample was also part of a study on human thymus T cells.

Sequences were obtained from thymocytes. The receptor source for this set is a girl under three years old with a congenital heart defect.

As concerns this clone: One base away lies a much larger clone, so this may be a sequencing read error. The chain joins TRBV27 to TRBJ1-1; perhaps TRBD1 as D (6 bases). With 7 bases removed from V and 1 base from J, the gap between germline ends came to 7 bases. The CDR3 is 12 amino acids. Germline loops: CDR1 MNHEY, CDR2 SMNVEV (reference sequence). The CDR3 sequence: CASTTGNTEAFF. CDR3 sequence (DNA): TGTGCCAGCACGACAGGGAACACTGAAGCTTTCTTT.

The chain joins TRBV5-5 to TRBJ2-7; the match to TRBD2 covers 7 bases. J was trimmed by 7 bases and V by 0 bases; bases with no gene match: 10. The CDR3 is 15 amino acids. In germline, CDR1 is SGHKS, CDR2 YYEKEE (reference sequence). In DNA form, the CDR3 reads TGTGCCAGCAGCTTGGCCGGCCCGGGGGGACGGGAGCAGTACTTC. This sequence encodes CASSLAGPGGREQYF.

The V gene is TRBV28, the J gene TRBJ1-1, with 7 positions matching TRBD1. Germline lookup yields CDR1 MDHEN and CDR2 SYDVKM. The V and J ends lost 8 bases and 5 bases, in that order; junction bases with no gene match: 5. This CDR3 region has 12 residues. The CDR3 is CASQTGRTEAFF. The DNA of the CDR3 is TGTGCCAGCCAGACAGGGCGGACTGAAGCTTTCTTT.

The chain is built from TRBV19 and TRBJ2-3; 7 bases are shared with TRBD2. The CDR3 spans 13 residues. The germline V gene encodes CDR1 LNHDA and CDR2 SQIVND (reference sequence). Trimming cost V 5 bases and J 4 bases; bases outside gene matches: 3. The CDR3 region is CASSYSGADTQYF. DNA for the CDR3: TGTGCCAGTAGTTACAGCGGGGCAGATACGCAGTATTTT.

The gene calls are TRBV15 and TRBJ2-7; 12 bases align to TRBD1. The CDR3 sequence is 14 residues long. V lost 4 bases, J lost 5 bases, and 3 bases stayed unmatched. CDR1 and CDR2 (germline): LNHNV, YYDKDF (reference sequence). CDR3 sequence (DNA): TGTGCCACCAGCACGGGACAGGGGGCTGACGAGCAGTACTTC. This gives the protein CATSTGQGADEQYF.

V is TRBV12-5 and J is TRBJ1-2, with 10 bases matching TRBD1. CDR1 LGHNT and CDR2 FRNRAP come from the germline V gene. This CDR3 contains 18 residues. The V gene end was trimmed by 5 bases and the J gene end by 8 bases; junction bases not matched to a gene: 20. This chain's CDR3 is CASGPTPGTGESLWGYTF. CDR3 nucleotides: TGTGCTAGTGGTCCAACACCCGGGACAGGGGAGTCATTATGGGGCTACACCTTC.

The genes are TRBV6-6 and TRBJ2-1; 9 positions agree with TRBD1. CDR1 and CDR2 (germline): MNHNY, SVGAGI (reference sequence). Unmatched junction bases numbered 1, after V lost 5 bases and J lost 2 bases. The CDR3 length is 14 residues. In DNA, the CDR3 is TGTGCCAGCAGTAGACAGGGGGCCTACAATGAGCAGTTCTTC. Translated: CASSRQGAYNEQFF.

A remark on this clone: A junction boundary mismatches the germline segment, possibly from a read error. The chain employs TRBV7-7 and TRBJ2-3; 9 bases match TRBD1. Per germline, CDR1 SSHAT and CDR2 FNYEAQ (reference sequence). CDR3 size: 22 residues. CDR3 in amino acids: CASRPWGGQGYRVLRLTDTQYF. The CDR3 DNA sequence: TGTGCTAGCAGGCCCTGGGGGGGACAGGGTTATAGGGTACTGAGGCTCACAGATACGCAGTATTTT. Based on the CDR3 plus reference TRBV7-7 and TRBJ2-3, the full variable domain is GAGVSQSPRYKVTKRGQDVTLRCDPISSHATLYWYQQALGQGPEFLTYFNYEAQPDKSGLPSDRFSAERPEGSISTLTIQRTEQRDSAMYRCASRPWGGQGYRVLRLTDTQYFGPGTRLTVL.

This chain connects TRBV11-2 to TRBJ1-2; D is ambiguous. Germline V lookup: CDR1 SGHAT, CDR2 FQNNGV. V was clipped by 1 base and J by 2 bases, with 11 bases between them. This CDR3 region has 15 residues. CDR3 bases: TGTGCCAGCAGCTTAGGGGTGGGGAGCAACTATGGCTACACCTTC. Translated, it gives CASSLGVGSNYGYTF. Full variable domain (missing parts from reference TRBV11-2 and TRBJ1-2): EAGVAQSPRYKIIEKRQSVAFWCNPISGHATLYWYQQILGQGPKLLIQFQNNGVVDDSQLPKDRFSAERLKGVDSTLKIQPAKLEDSAVYLCASSLGVGSNYGYTFGSGTRLTVV.

The table lists this clone with a count of one. This chain uses TRBV4-2 with TRBJ1-2; D not certain. This CDR3 is built from 15 residues. CDR1 is LGHNA, CDR2 YNFKEQ, per germline. Trimming took 4 bases from V and 1 from J, leaving 13 bases between them. CDR3 DNA sequence: TGTGCCAGCAGCCTCCGACACAACGTTAACTATGGCTACACCTTC. Its translation: CASSLRHNVNYGYTF.

In DNA form, the CDR3 reads TGTGCCAGCAGTCCCCTTACAGGGGTTATTTACAGACAGCCCCAGCATTTT. It specifies CASSPLTGVIYRQPQHF. The rearrangement links TRBV27 to TRBJ1-5, with 7 bases matching TRBD1. The length of the CDR3 is 17 residues. The germline CDR1 and CDR2 sequences are MNHEY and SMNVEV (reference sequence). Trimming removed 5 bases from V and 7 bases from J; junction bases left unmatched: 17.

This clone was counted between two and nine times. The CDR3 is CATSRGQGEKLFF. CDR3 DNA: TGTGCCACCAGCAGGGGACAGGGCGAAAAACTGTTTTTT. The chain combines TRBV15 with TRBJ1-4; 9 bases are a match to TRBD1. The germline CDR1 and CDR2 sequences are LNHNV and YYDKDF (reference sequence). With 3 bases clipped from V and 8 bases from J, the junction kept 1 base outside the gene matches. This CDR3 is built from 13 residues.

The chain recombines TRBV6-6 with TRBJ1-1; 11 bases align to TRBD1. Germline V CDR1 and CDR2: MNHNY, SVGAGI (reference sequence). Trimming cost V 5 bases and J 5 bases; bases outside gene matches: 7. The CDR3 consists of 15 residues. The CDR3 DNA reads as TGTGCCAGCAGTAAGGGGGACAGGGGGAGGACTGAAGCTTTCTTT. As protein: CASSKGDRGRTEAFF.

The gene calls are TRBV9 and TRBJ2-2; the D is unclear. In germline, CDR1 is SGDLS, CDR2 YYNGEE. This CDR3 comprises 12 residues. The ends were cut back, 4 bases at V and 5 bases at J, with 6 bases in the middle. The CDR3 is CASSTRTGELFF. In nucleotides, the CDR3 is TGTGCCAGCAGCACCCGGACCGGGGAGCTGTTTTTT.

This CDR3 is CASSEAGGGGELFF. The CDR3 coding sequence is TGCGCCAGCAGTGAGGCCGGGGGAGGCGGGGAGCTGTTTTTT. This rearrangement joins TRBV10-1 to TRBJ2-2; tentative D call: TRBD2 (6 bases). The CDR3 sequence is 14 residues long. Trimming removed 2 bases from V and 7 bases from J, with 11 bases in between. The germline V gene encodes CDR1 WNHNN and CDR2 SYGVQD (reference sequence).